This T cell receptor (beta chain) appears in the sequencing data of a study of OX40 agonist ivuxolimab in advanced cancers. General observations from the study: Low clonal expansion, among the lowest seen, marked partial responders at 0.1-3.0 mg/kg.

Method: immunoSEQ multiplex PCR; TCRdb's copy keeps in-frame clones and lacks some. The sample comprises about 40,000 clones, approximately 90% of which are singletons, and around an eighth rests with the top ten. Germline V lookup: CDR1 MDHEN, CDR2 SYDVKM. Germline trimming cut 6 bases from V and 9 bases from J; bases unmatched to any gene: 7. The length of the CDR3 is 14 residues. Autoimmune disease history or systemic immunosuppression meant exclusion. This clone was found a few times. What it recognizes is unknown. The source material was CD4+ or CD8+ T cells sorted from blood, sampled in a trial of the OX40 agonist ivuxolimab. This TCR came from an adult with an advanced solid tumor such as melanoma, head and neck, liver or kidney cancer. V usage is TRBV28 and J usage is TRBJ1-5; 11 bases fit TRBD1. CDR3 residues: CASSNGQGAVPQHF. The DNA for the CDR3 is TGTGCCAGCAGCAATGGACAGGGGGCGGTGCCCCAGCATTTT.